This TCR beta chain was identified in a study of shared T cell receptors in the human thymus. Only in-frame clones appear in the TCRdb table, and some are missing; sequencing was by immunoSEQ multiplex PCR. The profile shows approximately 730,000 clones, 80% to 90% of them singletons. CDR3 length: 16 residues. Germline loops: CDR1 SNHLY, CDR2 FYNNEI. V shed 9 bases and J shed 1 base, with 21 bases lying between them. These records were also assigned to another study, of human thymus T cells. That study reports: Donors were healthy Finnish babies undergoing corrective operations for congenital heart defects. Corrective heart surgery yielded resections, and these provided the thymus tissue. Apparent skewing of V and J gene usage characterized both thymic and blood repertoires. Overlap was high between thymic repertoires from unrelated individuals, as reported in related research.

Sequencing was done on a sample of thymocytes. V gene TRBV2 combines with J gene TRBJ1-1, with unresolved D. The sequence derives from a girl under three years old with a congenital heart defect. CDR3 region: CASLPLPEHKNTEAFF. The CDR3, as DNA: TGTGCCAGTCTCCCATTGCCTGAACATAAGAACACTGAAGCTTTCTTT.